A single sample is the source of the 9 T cell receptor beta chains below, sequenced in a study of blood T cell repertoires in COVID-19. TCRdb's table, derived via immunoSEQ multiplex PCR, lists solely in-frame clones and lacks some. The sample has tens of thousands of clones; over 75% are singletons. Material for sequencing was peripheral blood. These receptors all come from a man in his 70s with acute or convalescent COVID-19.

This clone has just one count. J is TRBJ1-4 and V is TRBV29-1; TRBD1 aligns across 7 bases. CDR3 size: 13 residues. Per the germline V gene, CDR1 is SQVTM and CDR2 is ANQGSEA. Trimming at V came to 5 bases and at J to 8 bases, leaving 8 bases not matched to a gene. The CDR3 here is CSVRQGPWEKLFF. In DNA, the CDR3 is TGCAGCGTTAGACAGGGTCCGTGGGAAAAACTGTTTTTT. The entire variable domain, with the rest obtained from reference TRBV29-1 and TRBJ1-4, is as follows: SAVISQKPSRDICQRGTSLTIQCQVDSQVTMMFWYRQQPGQSLTLIATANQGSEATYESGFVIDKFPISRPNLTFSTLTVSNMSPEDSSIYLCSVRQGPWEKLFFGSGTQLSVL.

The rearrangement joins TRBV27 to TRBJ1-2; 9 bases fit TRBD1. CDR1 is MNHEY, CDR2 SMNVEV, per germline (reference sequence). The junction had 9 bases not matched to a gene; V was cut back by 5 bases and J by 2 bases. There are 16 residues in the CDR3. CDR3 sequence (DNA): TGTGCCAGCAGTACCAGACAGGGGGAAAACAACTATGGCTACACCTTC. Amino acids: CASSTRQGENNYGYTF.

This chain uses TRBV19 with TRBJ2-3, with 7 bases identical to TRBD2. The germline V gene encodes CDR1 LNHDA and CDR2 SQIVND (reference sequence). The CDR3 runs 15 residues. After removal of 6 bases from V and 0 bases from J, the junction contained 6 bases not matched to a gene. Here the CDR3 reads CASSPSGTSTDTQYF. The CDR3 DNA reads TGTGCCAGTAGCCCTAGCGGAACTAGCACAGATACGCAGTATTTT. Using reference TRBV19 and TRBJ2-3 for the parts outside the CDR3, the full variable domain is DGGITQSPKYLFRKEGQNVTLSCEQNLNHDAMYWYRQDPGQGLRLIYYSQIVNDFQKGDIAEGYSVSREKKESFPLTVTSAQKNPTAFYLCASSPSGTSTDTQYFGPGTRLTVL.

The V and J genes are TRBV11-3 and TRBJ1-5; TRBD1 is a possible D gene (6 bases). This CDR3 has 16 amino acids. Germline V gives CDR1 SGHNT, CDR2 YENEEA. V lost 8 bases, J lost 0 bases, and 17 bases lay in between. The chain's CDR3 is CASRMTGDHSNQPQHF. DNA of the CDR3: TGTGCCAGCCGCATGACAGGAGACCATAGCAATCAGCCCCAGCATTTT.

The genes are TRBV5-1 and TRBJ1-3, with TRBD1 matching over 7 bases. This CDR3 contains 14 residues. Per the germline V gene, CDR1 is SGHRS and CDR2 is YFSETQ. The junction had 2 bases not matched to a gene; V was cut back by 0 bases and J by 5 bases. The CDR3 loop reads CASSLETGRNTIYF. The CDR3 DNA sequence: TGCGCCAGCAGCTTGGAGACAGGGAGAAACACCATATATTTT.

The rearrangement uses TRBV3-1 (or the pseudogene TRBV3-2) and TRBJ1-1; D may be TRBD1 (6 bases). This CDR3 region has 16 residues. Germline V gene data show CDR1 as LGHDT and CDR2 as YNNKEL (reference sequence). Trimming left V 2 bases short and J 1 base short, with 14 bases between. CDR3 amino acids: CASSQLGGVGNTEAFF. The CDR3 DNA reads as TGTGCCAGCAGCCAATTAGGGGGAGTGGGGAACACTGAAGCTTTCTTT.

The rearrangement joins TRBV5-1 to TRBJ1-1; 7 bases fit TRBD1. The trim removed 5 bases at V and 8 bases at J, leaving 6 bases unmatched. CDR1 is SGHRS, CDR2 YFSETQ, per germline. The CDR3 length is 12 residues. The CDR3: CASREGTAEAFF. DNA for the CDR3: TGCGCCAGCAGAGAAGGGACAGCCGAAGCTTTCTTT.

The V and J genes are TRBV20-1 and TRBJ2-5; D ambiguous. Trimming removed 7 bases from V and 5 bases from J, with 5 bases in between. The germline CDR1 and CDR2 sequences are DFQATT and SNEGSKA (reference sequence). This CDR3 contains 9 residues. The DNA for the CDR3 is TGCAGTGACTCGGAGACCCAGTACTTC. Residues: CSDSETQYF.

The J gene is TRBJ2-1, the V gene TRBV9; 7 nucleotides align to TRBD1. Germline trimming cut 0 bases from V and 3 bases from J; bases unmatched to any gene: 3. Germline V gene data show CDR1 as SGDLS and CDR2 as YYNGEE. The CDR3 sequence is 15 residues long. In DNA, the CDR3 is TGTGCCAGCAGCGTAGATGGGGACAGCTACAATGAGCAGTTCTTC. It translates to CASSVDGDSYNEQFF. Drawing the rest from reference TRBV9 and TRBJ2-1, the complete variable domain is DSGVTQTPKHLITATGQRVTLRCSPRSGDLSVYWYQQSLDQGLQFLIQYYNGEERAKGNILERFSAQQFPDLHSELNLSSLELGDSALYFCASSVDGDSYNEQFFGPGTRLTVL.